This record concerns one T cell receptor beta chain sequence. The source of the sample is a study of CD8+ T cells in alopecia areata. CDR1 is MNHEY, CDR2 SVGAGI, per germline. The CDR3 loop spans 14 amino acids. V shed 2 bases and J shed 8 bases, with 13 bases lying between them. cDNA reverse transcribed from extracted RNA served as the sequencing template. TCRdb keeps only in-frame clones here, not all; method: immunoSEQ multiplex PCR. The table includes hundreds of thousands of clones, 57% detected once. V and J are TRBV6-5 and TRBJ2-1; a weak D match, TRBD2 (6 bases). This material consisted of CD4+ T cells sorted from blood, taken at week 0. The TCR comes from a human donor with alopecia areata. As DNA, the CDR3 is TGTGCCAGCAGTTACGGAGGTGGCGGGGATGAGCAGTTCTTC. Its translation: CASSYGGGGDEQFF.